Each of the 16 T cell receptor beta chains below was sequenced from the same sample in a study of control samples from healthy donors and cancer patients (dated by TCRdb to the early 2020s). Preparation of the library involved the immunoSEQ multiplex PCR assay. TCRdb obtained this table from immuneACCESS and retained in-frame rearrangements with V and J assigned. These tables miss some clones; where compared with another copy, unresolved V genes account for less than half of the shortfall, and the remainder is unexplained. The sample yields 160,000 or so clones; about 94% were counted once. The top ten hold under 8.5% of the sample. Sequenced sample: blood. Source of these receptors: a woman in her forties in good health.

This sequence joins TRBV6-5 and TRBJ2-7; D is tentatively TRBD1 or TRBD2 (5 bases each). This CDR3 region has 15 residues. V lost 0 bases, J lost 2 bases, and 11 bases lay in between. Germline CDR1 reads MNHEY; CDR2 reads SVGAGI. The CDR3 sequence: CASSYSGTATYEQYF. DNA of the CDR3: TGTGCCAGCAGTTACTCAGGGACCGCTACCTACGAGCAGTACTTC.

V is TRBV20-1 and J is TRBJ2-5; D is uncertain. V was cut by 3 bases and J by 5 bases, with 7 bases left in between. The germline CDR1 and CDR2 sequences are DFQATT and SNEGSKA (reference sequence). The CDR3 is 11 amino acids. The CDR3 coding sequence is TGCAGTGCTAGGCCCGAGGAGACCCAGTACTTC. It yields the protein CSARPEETQYF.

This clone was seen only once. The chain recombines TRBV19 with TRBJ1-6, with D maybe TRBD1 (5 bases). There are 16 residues in the CDR3. V was pared by 1 base and J by 6 bases, with 13 bases between. From germline, CDR1 is LNHDA and CDR2 SQIVND (reference sequence). The CDR3 spells CASSIASGLINSPLHF. The CDR3 DNA reads as TGTGCCAGTAGTATAGCGTCAGGGCTGATTAATTCACCCCTCCACTTT.

J is TRBJ2-1 and V is TRBV5-1, with D maybe TRBD1 (5 bases). The V gene lost 3 bases and the J gene lost 3 bases, with 13 bases spanning the gap. The CDR3 length is 15 residues. Germline CDR1 and CDR2: SGHRS and YFSETQ. CDR3 bases: TGCGCCAGCAGCTCAATGACAGTTGACTACAATGAGCAGTTCTTC. This sequence encodes CASSSMTVDYNEQFF.

The chain carries TRBV19 and TRBJ2-5, with a tentative D call TRBD2 (6 bases). The germline V gene has CDR1 LNHDA and CDR2 SQIVND (reference sequence). The CDR3 has 13 residues. V was cut by 7 bases and J by 6 bases, with 15 bases left in between. CDR3 residues: CASTEGRGKTQYF. The CDR3 DNA sequence: TGTGCCAGTACAGAGGGCCGGGGGAAGACCCAGTACTTC.

The chain links TRBV6-2 or TRBV6-3 to TRBJ1-1, with D possibly being TRBD1 (6 bases). The germline V and J ends were trimmed by 5 bases and 4 bases, with 11 bases remaining between them. The germline CDR1 and CDR2 sequences are MNHEY and SVGEGT. This CDR3 region has 13 residues. The CDR3 region has the DNA TGTGCCAGCAGTGACTACAGGGTCACTGAAGCTTTCTTT. Translating it yields CASSDYRVTEAFF.

This chain joins TRBV5-1 and TRBJ2-1, with D possibly being TRBD2 (6 bases). Germline CDR1 SGHRS, CDR2 YFSETQ. V lost 5 bases and J lost 0, with 15 bases in between. The CDR3 is 16 residues long. This chain's CDR3 is CASSRGTQSSYNEQFF. CDR3 in DNA: TGCGCCAGCAGTCGGGGGACCCAGAGCTCCTACAATGAGCAGTTCTTC. Supplemented by reference TRBV5-1 and TRBJ2-1, the full variable domain reads KAGVTQTPRYLIKTRGQQVTLSCSPISGHRSVSWYQQTPGQGLQFLFEYFSETQRNKGNFPGRFSGRQFSNSRSEMNVSTLELGDSALYLCASSRGTQSSYNEQFFGPGTRLTVL.

The chain links TRBV29-1 to TRBJ2-3; D might be TRBD2 (7 bases). The CDR3 sequence is 15 residues long. V was cut by 2 bases and J by 2 bases, with 14 bases left in between. The germline V gene encodes CDR1 SQVTM and CDR2 ANQGSEA. The CDR3 DNA reads TGCAGCGTTGAAAGGGCGGGGGCCCTCACAGATACGCAGTATTTT. The encoded protein is CSVERAGALTDTQYF.

This clone was counted a single time. The chain combines TRBV12-3 or TRBV12-4 with TRBJ1-2; tentative D call: TRBD1 (6 bases). The CDR3 consists of 13 residues. Trimming pared 7 bases from V and 1 base from J, leaving 10 bases between. The CDR3 DNA sequence: TGTGCCAGCACACGGGACAATAACTATGGCTACACCTTC. Amino acids: CASTRDNNYGYTF.

This clone is a singleton in its sample. The chain combines TRBV11-3 with TRBJ2-2; D ambiguous. Germline V gene data show CDR1 as SGHNT and CDR2 as YENEEA. CDR3 length: 20 amino acids. The germline V and J ends were trimmed by 4 bases and 2 bases, with 26 bases remaining between them. The CDR3 here is CASSSSIGLHKTPNTGELFF. Here the CDR3 DNA reads TGTGCCAGCAGCTCCAGTATAGGGCTCCATAAAACACCCAACACCGGGGAGCTGTTTTTT.

The gene calls are TRBV6-2 or TRBV6-3 and TRBJ1-5; 8 bases agree with TRBD1. The ends lost 2 bases at V and 4 bases at J; junction bases unmatched: 7. This CDR3 is 16 amino acids long. Germline-derived CDR1 and CDR2 are MNHEY and SVGEGT. The CDR3 is CASSYRQGARNQPQHF. CDR3 nucleotide sequence: TGTGCCAGCAGTTACCGCCAGGGGGCTCGAAATCAGCCCCAGCATTTT.

This clone was seen a single time. This rearrangement joins TRBV9 to TRBJ2-3, with 14 bases identical to TRBD2. The CDR3 totals 20 residues. J was trimmed by 6 bases and V by 4 bases; bases with no gene match: 19. Germline V gene data show CDR1 as SGDLS and CDR2 as YYNGEE. The CDR3 is CASSISLGTSGGPVGDTQYF. In nucleotides, the CDR3 is TGTGCCAGCAGCATCTCCCTCGGGACTAGCGGGGGCCCAGTTGGCGATACGCAGTATTTT.

In this sample, this clone turned up once. The V call is TRBV11-3, the J call TRBJ1-6; D gene uncertain. Trimming took 0 bases from V and 9 from J, leaving 6 bases between them. The length of the CDR3 is 13 residues. Germline CDR1 reads SGHNT; CDR2 reads YENEEA. The CDR3 spells CASSLDWGSPLHF. DNA of the CDR3: TGTGCCAGCAGCTTAGATTGGGGTTCACCCCTCCACTTT.

The genes are TRBV29-1 and TRBJ1-5, with TRBD1 matching 8 bases. Germline V gene lookup returns CDR1 SQVTM and CDR2 ANQGSEA. Trimming took 7 bases from V and 4 from J; bases not matched to a gene: 6. This CDR3 contains 13 residues. The CDR3 DNA is TGCAGCGCCGTGACAGGGGCAAATCAGCCCCAGCATTTT. Amino acid sequence: CSAVTGANQPQHF. The entire variable domain, with the rest obtained from reference TRBV29-1 and TRBJ1-5, is as follows: SAVISQKPSRDICQRGTSLTIQCQVDSQVTMMFWYRQQPGQSLTLIATANQGSEATYESGFVIDKFPISRPNLTFSTLTVSNMSPEDSSIYLCSAVTGANQPQHFGDGTRLSIL.

The rearrangement uses TRBV18 and TRBJ1-2; no clear D. CDR1 and CDR2 (germline): KGHSH, LQKENI. This CDR3 has 15 residues. Trimming took 3 bases from V and 5 from J, leaving 16 bases between them. CDR3 loop: CASSPARDGGYGYTF. The CDR3 DNA reads as TGTGCCAGCTCACCGGCCAGAGACGGCGGGTATGGCTACACCTTC.

This chain uses TRBV4-3 with TRBJ1-5, with D unclear. The germline gives CDR1 LGHNA, CDR2 YSLEER. V was pared by 1 base and J by 5 bases, with 6 bases between. CDR3 size: 13 residues. This CDR3 is CASSQGNHQPQHF. For the CDR3, the DNA is TGCGCCAGCAGCCAAGGGAATCATCAGCCCCAGCATTTT.